This TCR beta chain was observed in a study of OX40 agonist ivuxolimab in advanced cancers. Study-wide background: Every patient in dose escalation had hepatocellular carcinoma, melanoma, renal cell or head and neck cancer.

A note on this clone: Its antigen is unidentified.

General study results and limits: Antigen specificity was not determined for the expanded peripheral T cells. CD4+ T cells averaged fewer expanded clones than CD8+ T cells. CD4+ and CD8+ T cells in blood underwent clonal expansion by week 6 at 0.1 to 3.0 mg/kg.

Assay: immunoSEQ multiplex PCR; the TCRdb copy retains only in-frame clones and omits some. The repertoire holds tens of thousands of clones, around 89% seen once, with roughly 0.56% in the top ten. This CDR3 comprises 15 residues. The germline V gene encodes CDR1 ENHRY and CDR2 SYGVKD. V shed 2 bases, J shed 1 base, and the junction held 0 bases outside the gene matches. The sample in question was CD4+ or CD8+ T cells sorted from blood, obtained in a trial of the OX40 agonist ivuxolimab. The chain recombines TRBV10-3 with TRBJ1-1; 11 bases fit TRBD1. This receptor was obtained from an adult with an advanced solid tumor such as melanoma, head and neck, liver or kidney cancer. DNA of the CDR3: TGTGCCATCAGTGAGGGACAGGGGGCGAACACTGAAGCTTTCTTT. As protein: CAISEGQGANTEAFF.